This is a list of T cell receptor beta chains from one sample in a study of beta chain features in type 1 diabetes. The data were produced by immunoSEQ multiplex PCR, yet TCRdb's version contains in-frame clones alone and is incomplete. The sample includes hundreds of thousands of clones, about 14% of them seen just once. Sequencing was performed on naive CD4+ T cells from blood. All receptors derive from a man aged 18 to 29 with type 1 diabetes. The CDR3 runs from the conserved cysteine through the conserved F or W. D genes are given only for firm matches. The size entry is marked missing in some rows and otherwise reads once, few, many or a size class.

abundance	d_gene	v_gene	j_gene	CDR3nt	CDR3aa
few	TRBD1	TRBV5-1	TRBJ2-7	TGCGCCAGCAGCTCCCCCCCGGACAGGTACTCCTACGAGCAGTACTTC	CASSSPPDRYSYEQYF
few	TRBD2	TRBV30	TRBJ2-7	TGTGCCTGCCATGAGCGGGAGGGCCTGGCGCAGTACTTC	CACHEREGLAQYF
.	.	TRBV7-2	TRBJ2-3	TGTGCCAGCAGCGAAAACCGGGATTCGCAGTATTTT	CASSENRDSQYF
few	.	TRBV20-1	TRBJ2-1	TGCAGTGCTACGTTCTACAATGAGCAGTTCTTC	CSATFYNEQFF
few	TRBD2	TRBV10-3	TRBJ2-3	TGTGCCATCAGTGAGAGTCGGACTAGCGGGGTGGACGCAGATACGCAGTATTTT	CAISESRTSGVDADTQYF
.	.	TRBV18	TRBJ2-1	TGTGCCAGCTCACAGGTTAGCTCCTACAATGAGCAGTTCTTC	CASSQVSSYNEQFF
.	.	TRBV6-5	TRBJ2-6	TGTGCCAGCAGTATCTCGGTGGCCAACGTCCTGACTTTC	CASSISVANVLTF
few	.	TRBV10-3	TRBJ1-6	TGTGCCATCAGTGATTGGAATTCACCCCTCCACTTT	CAISDWNSPLHF
.	TRBD1	TRBV30	TRBJ1-4	TGTGCCTGGACCCGGACAGGGATATCCGAAAAACTGTTTTTT	CAWTRTGISEKLFF
.	.	TRBV6-5	TRBJ1-4	TGTGCCAGCAGTTACTCGAGCGGGCTCGCTAATGAAAAACTGTTTTTT	CASSYSSGLANEKLFF
.	.	TRBV1	TRBJ2-1	TGCACCAGCACCCCGGTGGGGGGAGGGGAGCAGTTCTTC	CTSTPVGGGEQFF
.	.	TRBV14	TRBJ1-1	TGTGCCAGCAGCCCAGTATGGAACACTGAAGCTTTCTTT	CASSPVWNTEAFF
.	.	TRBV28	TRBJ2-3	TGTGCCAGCAGTCCCCTTCCCTCCGCGCAGTATTTT	CASSPLPSAQYF
.	TRBD1	TRBV18	TRBJ2-5	TGTGCCAGCTCAGTCAACAGGGGGCAAGAGACCCAGTACTTC	CASSVNRGQETQYF